The 32 T cell receptor beta chains given below trace back to one sample, sequenced in a study of blood T cell repertoires in COVID-19. Data came from immunoSEQ multiplex PCR; TCRdb stores just in-frame clones and leaves some out. The table shows about 160,000 clones, with around 81% occurring only once. Sequencing was done on a sample of PBMCs or T cells enriched from blood (not recorded which). The origin of the receptors is a man between 35 and 55 years old who had recovered from COVID-19.

This clone appeared many times. This chain connects TRBV10-2 to TRBJ1-1; no definite D call. Deletions cut 4 bases from V and 6 bases from J, with 12 bases between. Germline values: CDR1 WSHSY, CDR2 SAAADI. The CDR3 runs to 13 residues. The CDR3 is CASSGGRRAEAFF. DNA of the CDR3: TGCGCCAGCAGTGGAGGGCGGCGCGCTGAAGCTTTCTTT.

This chain joins TRBV7-2 and TRBJ2-3; the match to TRBD2 covers 12 bases. The CDR3 runs 16 residues. The ends lost 5 bases at V and 2 bases at J; junction bases unmatched: 5. Germline CDR1 SGHTA, CDR2 FQGNSA. CDR3 loop: CASSELAGGLTDTQYF. The CDR3 region has the DNA TGTGCCAGCAGCGAACTAGCGGGGGGCCTCACAGATACGCAGTATTTT.

The V call is TRBV5-1, the J call TRBJ2-2; TRBD1 might be the D (6 bases). The CDR3 is 16 amino acids. V gave up 0 bases and J gave up 6 bases, with 15 bases separating them. Germline V gene data show CDR1 as SGHRS and CDR2 as YFSETQ. DNA of the CDR3: TGCGCCAGCAGCTTGGTCGTGGGGGCATCCCCCGGGGAGCTGTTTTTT. Its protein product is CASSLVVGASPGELFF.

The rearrangement links TRBV6-2 or TRBV6-3 to TRBJ1-2; 9 bases fit TRBD1. The CDR3 is 15 residues long. The V and J ends lost 6 bases and 8 bases, in that order; junction bases with no gene match: 13. Germline V gene data show CDR1 as MNHEY and CDR2 as SVGEGT. The CDR3 loop is CASSSPRDRGLGYTF. The CDR3 region has the DNA TGTGCCAGCAGCTCCCCTCGAGACAGGGGGTTGGGCTACACCTTC.

This chain uses TRBV5-1 with TRBJ2-5; 8 nucleotides line up with TRBD2. This CDR3 spans 17 amino acids. Germline lookup yields CDR1 SGHRS and CDR2 YFSETQ. Germline trimming cut 3 bases from V and 2 bases from J; bases unmatched to any gene: 12. The CDR3 sequence: CASSYGGLVNTQETQYF. The CDR3 DNA reads TGCGCCAGCAGCTACGGGGGACTAGTGAATACTCAAGAGACCCAGTACTTC.

The rearrangement joins TRBV24-1 to TRBJ1-2; TRBD1 matches 8 bases. Germline CDR1 and CDR2: KGHDR and SFDVKD. J lost 4 bases, V lost 10 bases, and 7 bases had no gene match. The CDR3 is 13 amino acids. In nucleotides, the CDR3 is TGTGCCACACAGGACAGGGACGGCTATGGCTACACCTTC. Protein sequence: CATQDRDGYGYTF.

The chain employs TRBV30 and TRBJ1-4; 8 bases are shared with TRBD1. Germline CDR1 reads GTSNPN; CDR2 reads SVGIG (reference sequence). The CDR3 loop spans 12 amino acids. Trimming cost V 5 bases and J 7 bases; bases outside gene matches: 3. CDR3 in DNA: TGTGCCTGGCAGGGGGCCGGTGAAAAACTGTTTTTT. Translated: CAWQGAGEKLFF.

V and J are TRBV5-4 and TRBJ1-1; 9 bases align to TRBD1. CDR3 length equals 14 residues. The J segment lost 6 bases and the V segment lost 2 bases, leaving 5 bases of the junction unmatched. The germline gives CDR1 SGHNT, CDR2 YYREEE (reference sequence). The CDR3 sequence is CASSFQQGASEAFF. The DNA of the CDR3 is TGTGCCAGCAGCTTTCAACAGGGGGCGTCTGAAGCTTTCTTT.

The rearrangement joins TRBV18 to TRBJ1-2; D not resolved. Between the trimmed V and J ends, which lost 2 bases and 6 bases, there was a span of 10 bases. The CDR3 spans 13 residues. Germline V lookup: CDR1 KGHSH, CDR2 LQKENI. CDR3 nucleotide sequence: TGTGCCAGCTCACCAATGGGAGTTAATGGCTACACCTTC. As protein: CASSPMGVNGYTF.

This CDR3 is CASSPTSGVPDTQYF. CDR3 sequence (DNA): TGCGCCAGCAGTCCGACTAGCGGGGTCCCAGATACGCAGTATTTT. This chain connects TRBV10-1 to TRBJ2-3; the match to TRBD2 covers 11 bases. The CDR3 covers 15 residues. In germline, CDR1 is WNHNN, CDR2 SYGVQD (reference sequence). The V segment lost 5 bases and the J segment 4 bases; nucleotides outside the gene matches: 5.

The chain joins TRBV7-3 to TRBJ2-3; D is unclear. Trimming removed 3 bases at V and 6 bases at J, with 10 bases between. The germline V gene encodes CDR1 SGHTA and CDR2 FQGTGA. This CDR3 spans 13 amino acids. The CDR3 spells CASSFGSGDTQYF. Written as DNA, the CDR3 is TGTGCCAGCAGCTTCGGTTCAGGTGATACGCAGTATTTT.

The J gene is TRBJ2-2, the V gene TRBV9; 7 bases agree with TRBD2. The CDR3 consists of 15 residues. CDR1 is SGDLS and CDR2 is YYNGEE in the germline V gene. Trimming took 3 bases from V and 0 from J; bases not matched to a gene: 2. DNA for the CDR3: TGTGCCAGCAGCGAGAGCGGGGCGAACACCGGGGAGCTGTTTTTT. Its translation is CASSESGANTGELFF.

The J gene is TRBJ2-7, the V gene TRBV30; 7 positions agree with TRBD1. Germline loops: CDR1 GTSNPN, CDR2 SVGIG (reference sequence). The CDR3 extends over 14 amino acids. Losses at the gene ends were 0 bases for V and 4 bases for J; bases not matched to a gene: 6. The CDR3 coding sequence is TGTGCCTGGAGTGTTGGGACAGCACAATACGAGCAGTACTTC. Its protein product is CAWSVGTAQYEQYF.

This clone was observed a few times. The chain combines TRBV2 with TRBJ1-6, with D perhaps matching TRBD1 (5 bases). The V end lost 8 bases, the J end lost 8 bases, and 13 bases lay between the germline ends. The germline gives CDR1 SNHLY, CDR2 FYNNEI. The CDR3 is 13 residues long. The CDR3 DNA sequence: TGTGCCAGCCGACAGCAATTAGATTCACCCCTCCACTTT. Amino acid sequence: CASRQQLDSPLHF.

J is TRBJ2-3 and V is TRBV28; TRBD2 matches at 7 bases. Unmatched junction bases numbered 13, after V lost 6 bases and J lost 1 base. Germline V gives CDR1 MDHEN, CDR2 SYDVKM. CDR3 length: 17 amino acids. In DNA form, the CDR3 reads TGTGCCAGCAGCTCGACTAGCTCCCTACCCGGCACAGATACGCAGTATTTT. This encodes CASSSTSSLPGTDTQYF.

This clone showed up just a few times. In the same sample, other DNA sequences code for this CDR3. The V call is TRBV3-1 (or the pseudogene TRBV3-2), the J call TRBJ1-2; 11 bases match TRBD1. The J segment lost 8 bases and the V segment lost 0 bases, leaving 11 bases of the junction unmatched. The CDR3 contains 17 residues. The germline V gene encodes CDR1 LGHDT and CDR2 YNNKEL (reference sequence). Here the CDR3 reads CASSQDMGTGGRGGYTF. The CDR3 nucleotides are TGTGCCAGCAGCCAAGATATGGGGACAGGGGGTCGCGGGGGCTACACCTTC.

The chain combines TRBV7-9 with TRBJ1-6; 7 bases align to TRBD1. Germline-derived CDR1 and CDR2 are SEHNR and FQNEAQ (reference sequence). J was trimmed by 10 bases and V by 5 bases; bases with no gene match: 11. The CDR3 consists of 15 residues. The CDR3: CASSPSGGSGSPLHF. CDR3 coding DNA: TGTGCCAGCAGCCCCTCAGGGGGGAGTGGATCACCCCTCCACTTT.

This CDR3 is CASSGGIEQFF. The CDR3 nucleotides are TGTGCCAGCAGCGGGGGGATTGAGCAGTTCTTC. The rearrangement joins TRBV4-2 to TRBJ2-1, with D possibly TRBD2 on 6 matching bases. CDR3 length: 11 residues. Germline V gene lookup returns CDR1 LGHNA and CDR2 YNFKEQ. V was pared by 5 bases and J by 9 bases, with 8 bases between.

The chain's CDR3 is CASSPLAAVGYTF. The CDR3 bases are TGCGCCAGCAGCCCCTTGGCGGCGGTTGGCTACACCTTC. The chain uses TRBV4-1 and TRBJ1-2; D gene uncertain. V gave up 4 bases and J gave up 7 bases, with 13 bases separating them. The V gene's germline CDR1 is MGHRA and CDR2 YSYEKL. This CDR3 is 13 amino acids long.

The chain joins TRBV10-3 to TRBJ2-3; 15 bases match TRBD2. This CDR3 contains 19 residues. V lost 2 bases to trimming and J lost 4 bases; unmatched junction nucleotides: 10. Germline V gene sequence: CDR1 ENHRY, CDR2 SYGVKD. CDR3 in amino acids: CAISEVVGTSGGRSDTQYF. The CDR3 DNA reads TGTGCCATCAGTGAGGTAGTCGGGACTAGCGGGGGGCGCTCAGATACGCAGTATTTT.

This rearrangement joins TRBV4-2 to TRBJ1-2; D unresolved. The CDR3 has 16 amino acids. Germline values: CDR1 LGHNA, CDR2 YNFKEQ. V dropped 1 base and J dropped 3 bases, with 15 bases sitting between them. CDR3 loop: CASSQATAGVYYGYTF. For the CDR3, the DNA is TGTGCCAGCAGCCAAGCTACTGCAGGTGTCTACTATGGCTACACCTTC.

CDR3: CASMRGGSGTGELFF. The CDR3 DNA is TGTGCCAGTATGCGAGGGGGCTCGGGGACCGGGGAGCTGTTTTTT. The chain has TRBV9 and TRBJ2-2; 7 bases line up with TRBD1. Germline loops: CDR1 SGDLS, CDR2 YYNGEE. With 8 bases clipped from V and 5 bases from J, the junction kept 12 bases outside the gene matches. This CDR3 comprises 15 residues.

The CDR3 bases are TGTGCCAGTAGTAAGGGGATTTACACTGAAGCTTTCTTT. Translating gives CASSKGIYTEAFF. The J gene is TRBJ1-1, the V gene TRBV19, with a possible D match to TRBD1 (5 bases). The germline CDR1 and CDR2 sequences are LNHDA and SQIVND (reference sequence). This CDR3 contains 13 residues. Trimming stripped 4 bases from V and 3 bases from J, with 9 bases between.

This chain uses TRBV7-3 with TRBJ2-3; TRBD2 might be the D (5 bases). Germline CDR1 is SGHTA and CDR2 is FQGTGA. With 5 bases removed from V and 4 bases from J, the gap between germline ends came to 16 bases. This CDR3 has 15 residues. The CDR3 nucleotides read TGTGCCAGCAGCCCCTCGACCCGGGGTTCAGATACGCAGTATTTT. It is translated as CASSPSTRGSDTQYF.

This chain connects TRBV6-5 to TRBJ1-5; possibly TRBD1 for D (6 bases). The CDR3 sequence is 13 residues long. Per germline, CDR1 MNHEY and CDR2 SVGAGI. V lost 3 bases to trimming and J lost 9 bases, with 12 bases between them. CDR3 sequence: CASSYSQGMPQHF. The CDR3 DNA reads as TGTGCCAGCAGTTATTCCCAGGGGATGCCCCAGCATTTT.

The genes are TRBV12-5 and TRBJ2-1; D is possibly TRBD1 (6 bases). Trimming left V 3 bases short and J 3 bases short, with 9 bases between. CDR1 and CDR2 from the germline V gene are LGHNT and FRNRAP. This CDR3 region has 14 residues. The CDR3 nucleotides read TGTGCTAGTGGTTTCAGGGGCCACTACAATGAGCAGTTCTTC. Protein product: CASGFRGHYNEQFF.

The chain uses TRBV9 and TRBJ1-4, with D possibly matching TRBD1 (5 bases). In germline, CDR1 is SGDLS, CDR2 YYNGEE. Deletions cut 4 bases from V and 8 bases from J, with 15 bases between. This CDR3 contains 14 residues. CDR3: CASSPQGSGEKLFF. The DNA of the CDR3 is TGTGCCAGCAGCCCCCAGGGTTCTGGGGAAAAACTGTTTTTT. Full variable domain (rest looked up from reference TRBV9 and TRBJ1-4): DSGVTQTPKHLITATGQRVTLRCSPRSGDLSVYWYQQSLDQGLQFLIQYYNGEERAKGNILERFSAQQFPDLHSELNLSSLELGDSALYFCASSPQGSGEKLFFGSGTQLSVL.

The chain recombines TRBV5-1 with TRBJ2-1, with D perhaps matching TRBD2 (5 bases). The CDR3 has 15 amino acids. CDR1 is SGHRS and CDR2 is YFSETQ in the germline V gene. V lost 7 bases and J 3 bases, leaving 17 bases between the germline ends. The DNA of the CDR3 is TGCGCCAGCGCTCCCCCGGGGAGAGGCTACAATGAGCAGTTCTTC. The encoded protein is CASAPPGRGYNEQFF.

The chain employs TRBV5-6 and TRBJ1-5, with D maybe TRBD1 (5 bases). V was pared by 3 bases and J by 2 bases, with 12 bases between. The CDR3 runs to 15 residues. The germline gives CDR1 SGHDT, CDR2 YYEEEE. CDR3 loop: CASSWGRRGNQPQHF. DNA for the CDR3: TGTGCCAGCAGCTGGGGGAGGCGGGGCAATCAGCCCCAGCATTTT.

The genes are TRBV25-1 and TRBJ1-2; a possible D gene is TRBD1 (6 bases). CDR1 is MGHDK and CDR2 is SYGVNS in the germline V gene. This CDR3 comprises 15 residues. Trimming took off 3 bases at V and 0 bases at J, with 11 bases between the two ends. CDR3 protein: CASSDSGVPNYGYTF. In DNA, the CDR3 is TGTGCCAGCAGTGACTCAGGGGTGCCTAACTATGGCTACACCTTC.

The genes are TRBV6-5 and TRBJ2-1; 8 bases map to TRBD1. V shed 10 bases, J shed 2 bases, and the junction held 7 bases outside the gene matches. This CDR3 is built from 14 residues. CDR1 is MNHEY and CDR2 is SVGAGI in the germline V gene. The CDR3 sequence is CATQGAGPYNEQFF. The CDR3 DNA reads as TGTGCCACCCAGGGGGCGGGCCCCTACAATGAGCAGTTCTTC.

This clone was seen just once. This sequence joins TRBV5-1 and TRBJ2-1; 9 bases are shared with TRBD2. CDR1 is SGHRS, CDR2 YFSETQ, per germline. V lost 4 bases and J lost 4; bases outside the gene matches: 6. CDR3 size: 15 residues. CDR3 nucleotides: TGCGCCAGCAGCACAGGACTAGCGCAATACAATGAGCAGTTCTTC. This codes for CASSTGLAQYNEQFF. Full variable domain (missing parts from reference TRBV5-1 and TRBJ2-1): KAGVTQTPRYLIKTRGQQVTLSCSPISGHRSVSWYQQTPGQGLQFLFEYFSETQRNKGNFPGRFSGRQFSNSRSEMNVSTLELGDSALYLCASSTGLAQYNEQFFGPGTRLTVL.